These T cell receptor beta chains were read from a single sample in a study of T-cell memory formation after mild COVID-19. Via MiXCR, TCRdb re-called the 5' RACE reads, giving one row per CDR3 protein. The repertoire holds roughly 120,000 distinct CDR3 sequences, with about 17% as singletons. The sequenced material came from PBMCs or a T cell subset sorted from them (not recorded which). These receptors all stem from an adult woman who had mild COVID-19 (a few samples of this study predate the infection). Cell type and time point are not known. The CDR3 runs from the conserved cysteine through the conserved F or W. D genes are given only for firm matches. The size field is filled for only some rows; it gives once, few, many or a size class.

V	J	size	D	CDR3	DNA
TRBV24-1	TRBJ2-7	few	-	CATSDGSLGSYEQYF	TGTGCCACCAGTGATGGGTCTCTTGGATCCTACGAGCAGTACTTC
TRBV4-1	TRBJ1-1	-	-	CASSQDDIETEAFF	TGCGCCAGCAGCCAAGATGATATCGAAACTGAAGCTTTCTTT
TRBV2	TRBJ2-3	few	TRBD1	CASSAGQTTDTQYF	TGTGCCAGCAGTGCGGGACAGACCACAGATACGCAGTATTTT
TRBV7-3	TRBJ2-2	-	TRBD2	CASSLGTMNTGELFF	TGTGCCAGCAGCCTCGGGACTATGAACACCGGGGAGCTGTTTTTT
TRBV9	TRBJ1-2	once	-	CASTPTLAWTPEGYTF	TGTGCCAGCACCCCCACATTGGCATGGACTCCAGAAGGCTACACCTTC
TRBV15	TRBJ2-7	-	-	CATSRHISYEQYF	TGTGCCACCAGCAGACACATCTCCTACGAGCAGTACTTC
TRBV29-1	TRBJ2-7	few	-	CSVRTSHSYEQYF	TGCAGCGTAAGAACTAGTCACTCCTACGAGCAGTACTTC
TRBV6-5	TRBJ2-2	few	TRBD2	CASSYSGANTGELFF	TGTGCCAGCAGTTACAGCGGGGCGAACACCGGGGAGCTGTTTTTT
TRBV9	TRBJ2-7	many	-	CASSVSSLGEQYF	TGTGCCAGCAGCGTATCCAGCCTCGGCGAGCAGTACTTC
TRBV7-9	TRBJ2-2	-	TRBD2	CASWTSFDTGELFF	TGTGCCAGCTGGACTAGCTTCGACACCGGGGAGCTGTTTTTT
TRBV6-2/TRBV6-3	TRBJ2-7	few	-	CASSPALNEQYF	TGTGCCAGCAGTCCAGCACTTAACGAGCAGTACTTC
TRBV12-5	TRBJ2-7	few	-	CASGQDSWGSYEQYF	TGTGCTAGTGGACAAGACAGTTGGGGCTCCTACGAGCAGTACTTC
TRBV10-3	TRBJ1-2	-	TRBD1	CAINQDRTDERGGYTF	TGTGCCATCAACCAGGACAGGACCGACGAAAGGGGTGGCTACACCTTC
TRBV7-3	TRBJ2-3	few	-	CASGESSTDTQYF	TGTGCCAGCGGGGAATCTAGCACAGATACGCAGTATTTT
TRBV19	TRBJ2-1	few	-	CASSSRGSTSYNEQFF	TGTGCCAGTAGTAGCAGGGGCTCCACGTCCTACAATGAGCAGTTCTTC
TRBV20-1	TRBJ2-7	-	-	CSAGGGVSVPPPEQYF	TGCAGTGCTGGGGGTGGGGTAAGCGTCCCACCCCCCGAGCAGTACTTC
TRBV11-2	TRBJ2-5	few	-	CASSPSSFFGGAGETQYF	TGTGCCAGCAGCCCTAGTAGTTTCTTTGGGGGGGCCGGAGAGACCCAGTACTTC
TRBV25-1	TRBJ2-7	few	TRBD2	CASSDRGLAGFYEQYF	TGTGCCAGCAGTGATCGGGGACTAGCGGGCTTCTACGAGCAGTACTTC
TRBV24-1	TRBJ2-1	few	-	CASGWGYNEQFF	TGTGCCAGCGGATGGGGGTACAATGAGCAGTTCTTC
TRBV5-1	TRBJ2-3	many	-	CASSLATSTSTDTQYF	TGCGCCAGCAGCTTGGCAACGTCGACCAGCACAGATACGCAGTATTTT
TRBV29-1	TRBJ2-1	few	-	CSVGRGHNEQFF	TGCAGCGTCGGGCGGGGTCACAATGAGCAGTTCTTC
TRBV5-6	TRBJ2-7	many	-	CASSRDLYEQYF	TGTGCCAGCAGCAGGGACCTCTACGAGCAGTACTTC
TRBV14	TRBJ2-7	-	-	CASSQAYGRTYEQYF	TGTGCCAGCAGCCAAGCTTATGGCCGAACCTACGAGCAGTACTTC
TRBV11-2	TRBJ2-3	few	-	CASSAGGTQYF	TGTGCCAGCAGCGCGGGCGGTACGCAGTATTTT
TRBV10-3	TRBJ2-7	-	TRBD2	CAISGNPGLAGGPYEQYF	TGTGCCATCAGTGGCAATCCTGGACTAGCGGGAGGGCCGTACGAGCAGTACTTC
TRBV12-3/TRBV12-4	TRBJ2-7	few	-	CASTSSSSYEQYF	TGTGCCAGCACCTCAAGTAGCTCCTACGAGCAGTACTTC
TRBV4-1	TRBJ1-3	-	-	CASSPLGNSGNTIYF	TGCGCCAGCAGCCCCTTGGGGAACTCTGGAAACACCATATATTTT
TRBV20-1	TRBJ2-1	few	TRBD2	CSAGLGIGEQFF	TGCAGTGCGGGACTAGGAATTGGTGAGCAGTTCTTC
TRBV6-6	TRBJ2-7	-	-	CAGGFYEQYF	TGTGCCGGGGGCTTCTACGAGCAGTACTTC
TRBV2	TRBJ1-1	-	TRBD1	CASRKEQGVGTEAFF	TGTGCCAGCAGAAAAGAACAGGGGGTCGGGACTGAAGCTTTCTTT
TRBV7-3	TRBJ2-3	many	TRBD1	CASSPTGSKSMYTQYF	TGTGCCAGCAGCCCGACAGGGAGTAAGAGCATGTATACGCAGTATTTT
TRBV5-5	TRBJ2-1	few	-	CASMIRPGNNEQFF	TGTGCCAGTATGATCCGGCCAGGCAACAATGAGCAGTTCTTC
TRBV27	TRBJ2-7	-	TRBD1	CASSRDSSFEQYF	TGTGCCAGCAGCCGGGACAGTTCTTTCGAGCAGTACTTC
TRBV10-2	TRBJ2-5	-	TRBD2	CASKVGGAETQYF	TGCGCCAGCAAAGTCGGGGGGGCGGAGACCCAGTACTTC
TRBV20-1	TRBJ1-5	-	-	CSARDNRNQPQHF	TGCAGTGCTAGAGATAACAGAAATCAGCCCCAGCATTTT
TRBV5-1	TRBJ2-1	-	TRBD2	CASSPTGLAGYNEQFF	TGCGCCAGCAGCCCTACGGGACTAGCGGGCTACAATGAGCAGTTCTTC
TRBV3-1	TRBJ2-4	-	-	CASSQAVAKNIQYF	TGTGCCAGCAGCCAAGCGGTAGCCAAAAACATTCAGTACTTC
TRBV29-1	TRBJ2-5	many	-	CSVDRRDQETQYF	TGCAGCGTTGACAGGCGGGACCAAGAGACCCAGTACTTC
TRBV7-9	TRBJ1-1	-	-	CASSPREGEGYTEAFF	TGTGCCAGCAGCCCCCGGGAGGGGGAAGGTTACACTGAAGCTTTCTTT
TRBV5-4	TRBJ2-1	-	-	CASSLYGYNEQFF	TGTGCCAGCAGCTTGTACGGCTACAATGAGCAGTTCTTC
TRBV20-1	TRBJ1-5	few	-	CSASRRRSNQPQHF	TGCAGTGCTAGTCGGAGGAGAAGCAATCAGCCCCAGCATTTT
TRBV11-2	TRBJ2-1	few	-	CASSLIGGVGDEQFF	TGTGCCAGCAGCTTAATTGGGGGAGTGGGCGATGAGCAGTTCTTC
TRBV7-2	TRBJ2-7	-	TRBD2	CASSRPLTSASYEQYF	TGTGCCAGCAGTCGCCCCCTGACTAGCGCGTCCTACGAGCAGTACTTC
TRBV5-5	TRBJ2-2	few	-	CASSFDRKDTGELFF	TGTGCCAGCAGCTTCGACAGGAAGGATACCGGGGAGCTGTTTTTT
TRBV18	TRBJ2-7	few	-	CASSPPSSGTSYEQYF	TGTGCCAGCTCACCTCCCTCGAGTGGGACCTCCTACGAGCAGTACTTC
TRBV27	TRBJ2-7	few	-	CASSSLIGFGVYEQYF	TGTGCCAGCAGTTCCCTCATAGGGTTTGGCGTCTACGAGCAGTACTTC
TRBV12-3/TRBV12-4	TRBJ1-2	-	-	CASSLQGLKNYGYTF	TGTGCCAGCAGTTTACAGGGACTCAAAAACTATGGCTACACCTTC
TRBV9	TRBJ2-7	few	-	CASGQIEGEQYF	TGTGCCAGCGGCCAAATAGAGGGCGAGCAGTACTTC